The 16 T cell receptor beta chains below come from one sample, sequenced in a study of T cells in Graves' hyperthyroidism and ophthalmopathy. Authors of the study amplified TCR beta CDR3 regions from RNA transcripts. HTBI primers were used for first-round RT-PCR of the TCR CDR3. MiXCR, run by TCRdb on the multiplex PCR reads, gives a single entry per CDR3 protein. This repertoire shows hundreds of thousands of distinct CDR3 sequences, around 20% found once; its top ten account for about 45%. Sequencing was performed on blood. All receptors derive from a middle-aged man with Graves' ophthalmopathy.

V is TRBV19 and J is TRBJ2-7; D is uncertain. V was pared by 3 bases and J by 1 base, with 10 bases between. Germline CDR1 reads LNHDA; CDR2 reads SQIVND (reference sequence). The CDR3 has 14 amino acids. The CDR3 sequence: CASSMATASYEQYF. In DNA, the CDR3 is TGTGCCAGTAGTATGGCGACGGCGTCCTACGAGCAGTACTTC.

The table lists this clonotype with many counts. The V gene is TRBV28, the J gene TRBJ2-1; weak D call: TRBD2 (5 bases). The germline V gene encodes CDR1 MDHEN and CDR2 SYDVKM. The CDR3 length is 13 residues. V was shortened by 8 bases and J by 0 bases, with 8 bases between the two germline ends. The CDR3 sequence: CASGESSYNEQFF. CDR3 sequence (DNA): TGTGCCAGCGGGGAGAGCTCCTACAATGAGCAGTTCTTC.

The chain links TRBV6-1 to TRBJ1-5; no reliable D call. The CDR3 covers 17 residues. V was cut by 2 bases and J by 0 bases, with 14 bases left in between. CDR1 and CDR2 (germline): MNHNS, SASEGT. The CDR3 DNA reads as TGTGCCAGCAGTGAACCAGCCAGTTCGTATAGCAATCAGCCCCAGCATTTT. It yields the protein CASSEPASSYSNQPQHF.

This clonotype was picked up many times. The CDR3 coding sequence is TGTGCCAGCACCTACCCCGGGAGGGGACTCCTAGCGGGAGGAATCACCGGGGAGCTGTTTTTT. Protein sequence: CASTYPGRGLLAGGITGELFF. This chain links TRBV7-2 with TRBJ2-2; 11 nucleotides line up with TRBD2. CDR3 length: 21 residues. The germline V gene encodes CDR1 SGHTA and CDR2 FQGNSA. V was clipped by 7 bases and J by 4 bases; unmatched bases: 23. Filled out from reference TRBV7-2 and TRBJ2-2, the complete variable domain reads GAGVSQSPSNKVTEKGKDVELRCDPISGHTALYWYRQSLGQGLEFLIYFQGNSAPDKSGLPSDRFSAERTGGSVSTLTIQRTQQEDSAVYLCASTYPGRGLLAGGITGELFFGEGSRLTVL.

At least ten counts were recorded for this clonotype. This chain links TRBV12-3 or TRBV12-4 with TRBJ2-3; D not resolved. The V end was cut by 3 bases, the J end by 3 bases, with 7 bases between. CDR3 length equals 13 residues. CDR3 protein: CASSFLGTDTQYF. For the CDR3, the DNA is TGTGCCAGCAGTTTCTTGGGGACAGATACGCAGTATTTT.

In the case of this clonotype: A clone one base away is much larger, so this may be a read error. The chain recombines TRBV30 with TRBJ1-5; 10 bases fit TRBD1. The CDR3 runs to 17 residues. Trimming at V came to 5 bases and at J to 2 bases, leaving 12 bases not matched to a gene. Germline V gene data show CDR1 as GTSNPN and CDR2 as SVGIG (reference sequence). CDR3 in DNA: TGTGCCTGGGGTCGGTCCGACAGGGGGCAGCGCAATCAGCCCCAGCATTTT. It yields the protein CAWGRSDRGQRNQPQHF. Full variable domain (outside the CDR3, taken from reference TRBV30 and TRBJ1-5): SQTIHQWPATLVQPVGSPLSLECTVEGTSNPNLYWYRQAAGRGLQLLFYSVGIGQISSEVPQNLSASRPQDRQFILSSKKLLLSDSGFYLCAWGRSDRGQRNQPQHFGDGTRLSIL.

This clonotype was counted at least ten times. The gene calls are TRBV5-1 and TRBJ1-1; D is ambiguous. Germline V gives CDR1 SGHRS, CDR2 YFSETQ. This CDR3 has 14 amino acids. V was trimmed by 4 bases and J by 5 bases, leaving 15 bases between them. The CDR3 DNA is TGCGCCAGCAGCCCAAGGACGGTGGGGACTGAAGCTTTCTTT. It translates to CASSPRTVGTEAFF. The whole variable domain, filled in from reference TRBV5-1 and TRBJ1-1, reads KAGVTQTPRYLIKTRGQQVTLSCSPISGHRSVSWYQQTPGQGLQFLFEYFSETQRNKGNFPGRFSGRQFSNSRSEMNVSTLELGDSALYLCASSPRTVGTEAFFGQGTRLTVV.

The chain couples TRBV4-1 to TRBJ2-5; 7 bases map to TRBD2. CDR3 size: 16 residues. The junction had 8 bases not matched to a gene; V was cut back by 0 bases and J by 4 bases. Germline CDR1 MGHRA, CDR2 YSYEKL. Here the CDR3 reads CASSQDWGDYRETQYF. The CDR3 DNA sequence: TGCGCCAGCAGCCAAGACTGGGGGGACTACCGAGAGACCCAGTACTTC.

This chain uses TRBV6-1 with TRBJ1-6; D remains ambiguous. CDR3 length equals 17 residues. CDR1 MNHNS and CDR2 SASEGT come from the germline V gene. V was shortened by 6 bases and J by 0 bases, with 15 bases between the two germline ends. In DNA, the CDR3 is TGTGCCAGCAGACTAACCCACCGGGGCTCCTATAATTCACCCCTCCACTTT. This encodes CASRLTHRGSYNSPLHF.

This clonotype showed up just a few times. The J gene is TRBJ1-4, the V gene TRBV20-1; 7 bases are shared with TRBD1. After removal of 6 bases from V and 4 bases from J, the junction contained 11 bases not matched to a gene. The V gene's germline CDR1 is DFQATT and CDR2 SNEGSKA (reference sequence). CDR3 length: 15 amino acids. The chain's CDR3 is CSARAWTGFNEKLFF. The DNA for the CDR3 is TGCAGTGCCCGGGCTTGGACAGGTTTTAATGAAAAACTGTTTTTT.

This clonotype was recorded at least ten times. The CDR3 is CASSLTGDSNQPQHF. CDR3 in DNA: TGTGCCAGCAGTTTGACGGGGGATAGCAATCAGCCCCAGCATTTT. The chain employs TRBV27 and TRBJ1-5, with D possibly being TRBD1 (5 bases). The CDR3 covers 15 residues. Per germline, CDR1 MNHEY and CDR2 SMNVEV (reference sequence). V lost 3 bases to trimming and J lost 0 bases, with 9 bases between them.

This clonotype has ten or more counts. This chain connects TRBV5-1 to TRBJ1-1; 7 positions match TRBD1. The CDR3 totals 11 residues. The J segment lost 8 bases and the V segment lost 3 bases, leaving 1 base of the junction unmatched. Per germline, CDR1 SGHRS and CDR2 YFSETQ. The CDR3 loop is CASSSQGEAFF. As DNA, the CDR3 is TGCGCCAGCAGCTCACAGGGGGAAGCTTTCTTT.

Worth noting for this clonotype: A much bigger clone sits one base away, suggesting this may be a read error. The chain is built from TRBV6-2 or TRBV6-3 and TRBJ2-7; TRBD1 might be the D (5 bases). Trimming took off 9 bases at V and 5 bases at J, with 20 bases between the two ends. CDR1 MNHEY and CDR2 SVGEGT come from the germline V gene. CDR3 length: 14 amino acids. The CDR3 loop is CASQGSPIADEQYF. The DNA for the CDR3 is TGTGCCAGTCAGGGATCCCCTATCGCGGACGAGCAGTACTTC.

The chain links TRBV19 to TRBJ1-1, with D maybe TRBD1 (5 bases). Trimming took 11 bases from V and 3 from J, leaving 28 bases between them. Per germline, CDR1 LNHDA and CDR2 SQIVND (reference sequence). The CDR3 spans 17 residues. The CDR3 sequence: CARYRGHTRMGYTEAFF. The CDR3 nucleotides read TGTGCCCGCTACCGAGGACACACCCGTATGGGGTACACTGAAGCTTTCTTT. Full variable domain (outside the CDR3, taken from reference TRBV19 and TRBJ1-1): DGGITQSPKYLFRKEGQNVTLSCEQNLNHDAMYWYRQDPGQGLRLIYYSQIVNDFQKGDIAEGYSVSREKKESFPLTVTSAQKNPTAFYLCARYRGHTRMGYTEAFFGQGTRLTVV.

This clonotype was seen many times. The chain has TRBV30 and TRBJ2-1; D gene unclear. The germline gives CDR1 GTSNPN, CDR2 SVGIG (reference sequence). The CDR3 is made up of 11 amino acids. Trimming removed 0 bases from V and 8 bases from J, with 5 bases in between. The CDR3: CAWSVLHEQFF. The CDR3 DNA follows: TGTGCCTGGAGTGTACTTCATGAGCAGTTCTTC.

This clonotype was seen a few times. The chain is built from TRBV20-1 and TRBJ2-7; D gene unclear. Germline CDR1 and CDR2: DFQATT and SNEGSKA (reference sequence). V was trimmed by 6 bases and J by 6 bases, leaving 15 bases between them. This CDR3 is 12 amino acids long. The CDR3 here is CSARVFVSEQYF. CDR3 in DNA: TGCAGTGCCCGAGTATTTGTGAGCGAGCAGTACTTC.